This is a list of T cell receptor beta chains from one sample in a study of shared clonotypes between healthy human individuals. The method was immunoSEQ multiplex PCR; TCRdb's version includes in-frame clones alone and lacks a portion of them. This table has about 2.2 million clones, around 93% appearing once. Sequenced material: naive CD8+ T cells from PBMCs. The receptors here all came from a man between 18 and 35 years old in good health. Some clones in this sample may be carry-over from other donors' samples. CDR3s include the opening cysteine and the closing phenylalanine or tryptophan. D genes are given only for firm matches. Clone size is not always given. Where it is, it says once, few, many or a class for expanded clones.

TRBJ1-5 . TRBV19 . TGTGCCAGTAATTTATTTGGGGGTTCGAGGGAGACCCAGCATTTT CASNLFGGSRETQHF
TRBJ2-7 TRBD1 TRBV6-5 . TGTGCCAGCAGTTACTATGGGACAGCACACTCCTACGAGCAGTACTTC CASSYYGTAHSYEQYF
TRBJ1-1 . TRBV7-8 . TGTGCCAGCAGCTTCGGAATTTCGCGGACTGAAGCTTTCTTT CASSFGISRTEAFF
TRBJ2-7 TRBD2 TRBV11-2 . TGTGCCAGCAGCCCACCCGAGAGAGGACTAGCGGCTTACGAGCAGTACTTC CASSPPERGLAAYEQYF
TRBJ2-1 TRBD2 TRBV19 . TGTGCCAGTAGGACTAGCGGGAGCCATGAGCAGTTCTTC CASRTSGSHEQFF
TRBJ2-7 . TRBV7-9 . TGTGCCAGCAGCTTAGCGGTAGGGGAACGGTACTTC CASSLAVGERYF
TRBJ2-1 TRBD1 TRBV4-3 . TGCGCCAGCAGCCGCACCCCGGGACAGGGTTCTCTGGCTGAGCAGTTCTTC CASSRTPGQGSLAEQFF
TRBJ2-1 . TRBV7-9 once TGTGCCAGCAGCGGTGAAGAGCAGGGTGTCAATGAGCAGTTCTTC CASSGEEQGVNEQFF
TRBJ2-3 . TRBV29-1 . TGCAGCGGGATCCAGGGGTCGGGTACGCAGTATTTT CSGIQGSGTQYF
TRBJ1-1 TRBD1 TRBV15 . TGTGCCACCAGCAGAGACAGGGGGCGGTTGGTAAGGAATGAAGCTTTCTTT CATSRDRGRLVRNEAFF
TRBJ2-7 TRBD1 TRBV7-2 . TGTGCCAGCAGCACGCGGACAGGATCGAGTAGACCCTACGAGCAGTACTTC CASSTRTGSSRPYEQYF
TRBJ2-1 TRBD2 TRBV15 once TGTGCCACCAGCAGAGATTACGGGACTAGAGAGGAGCAGTTCTTC CATSRDYGTREEQFF
TRBJ2-7 . TRBV6-5 . TGTGCCAGCAGTTACTTTGGGCCCACGGTTTACGAGCAGTACTTC CASSYFGPTVYEQYF
TRBJ1-5 TRBD1 TRBV30 . TGTGCCTGGAGCCCGGCGCAGGGGGTGTTTCAGCCCCAGCATTTT CAWSPAQGVFQPQHF
TRBJ2-5 . TRBV27 few TGTGCCAGCAGTTCGTCAGGCAGTGCCTACGGGGAGACCCAGTACTTC CASSSSGSAYGETQYF
TRBJ2-5 . TRBV5-4 . TGTGCCAGCACCCCCGGGGGCAGCTCCCTGTACTTC CASTPGGSSLYF
TRBJ2-7 . TRBV6-5 . TGTGCCAGCAGTGGGGGGATCCCAGTCGAGCAGTACTTC CASSGGIPVEQYF
TRBJ2-1 TRBD2 TRBV10-3 . TGTGCCATCATGATTAGCGGGGCCGACAATGAGCAGTTCTTC CAIMISGADNEQFF
TRBJ1-1 . TRBV11-2 . TGTGCCAGCAGCTTAGTGGGGCGTGAAGCTTTCTTT CASSLVGREAFF
TRBJ2-1 . TRBV7-9 . TGTGCCAGCAGCTTAGTGGAACTAGCACGGAATGAGCAGTTCTTC CASSLVELARNEQFF
TRBJ1-3 TRBD1 TRBV27 . TGTGCCAGCAGTACAAACAGGGGCTCTGGAAACACCATATATTTT CASSTNRGSGNTIYF
TRBJ2-4 . TRBV7-9 once TGTGCCAGCAGCCCGCCCACCGAAGACCTAGCCAAAAACATTCAGTACTTC CASSPPTEDLAKNIQYF
TRBJ2-1 TRBD2 TRBV27 . TGTGCCAGCAGCCCATATAGCGGGAGCCAATACAATGAGCAGTTCTTC CASSPYSGSQYNEQFF
TRBJ2-1 TRBD2 TRBV7-6 . TGTGCCAGCAGCGTCGGACTAGGCGGACCCAATGAGCAGTTCTTC CASSVGLGGPNEQFF
TRBJ2-7 . TRBV30 . TGTGCCTGGAGCCCAGTGGGGGACGGTACCTACGAGCAGTACTTC CAWSPVGDGTYEQYF
TRBJ2-1 . TRBV11-3 . TGTGCCAGCAGCTTAGATGTAGGCACAGCCTACAATGAGCAGTTCTTC CASSLDVGTAYNEQFF
TRBJ2-7 . TRBV30 . TGTGCCTGGAGTGTACTAGCCCCCTACGAGCAGTACTTC CAWSVLAPYEQYF
TRBJ1-1 . TRBV5-1 . TGCGCCAGCAGCTTGGATGGGGCCGGTGAAGCTTTCTTT CASSLDGAGEAFF
TRBJ2-1 . TRBV7-3 . TGTGCCAGCAGCCTGACGGGGAATGAGCAGTTCTTC CASSLTGNEQFF
TRBJ2-1 TRBD2 TRBV10-1 . TGCGCCAGCAGTGAGGGACTAGCAGCGCAGTTCTTC CASSEGLAAQFF
TRBJ1-2 . TRBV27 . TGTGCCAGCAGTTTGCACCTGGGAAAAGGCTACACCTTC CASSLHLGKGYTF
TRBJ2-1 . TRBV29-1 . TGCAGCGTACGCTATCTAGGTAATGAGCAGTTCTTC CSVRYLGNEQFF
TRBJ2-5 . TRBV6-5 once TGTGCCAGCAGTTCTGAGACACAGGAGACCCAGTACTTC CASSSETQETQYF
TRBJ2-1 . TRBV5-4 . TGTGCCAGCAGCGGCCGTAGTGAGGAAAGCTCCTACAATGAGCAGTTCTTC CASSGRSEESSYNEQFF
TRBJ2-5 . TRBV27 . TGTGCCAGCAGTGCATGGACGGGACCGTCCCAAGAGACCCAGTACTTC CASSAWTGPSQETQYF
TRBJ2-2 . TRBV4-1 . TGCGCCAGCAGCCTGGACAACCTGGCCGGGGAGCTGTTTTTT CASSLDNLAGELFF
TRBJ2-1 . TRBV6-1 once TGTGCCAGCAGTGAAGGATGGGGGAATGAGCAGTTCTTC CASSEGWGNEQFF
TRBJ2-7 . TRBV7-9 . TGTGCCAGCAGCTTTTCGGGTAACGAGCAGTACTTC CASSFSGNEQYF
TRBJ2-7 TRBD1 TRBV5-1 . TGCGCCAGCAGCACCTCACCGTACAGGGGGGCGGTTGACTACGAGCAGTACTTC CASSTSPYRGAVDYEQYF
TRBJ2-7 TRBD1 TRBV7-6 . TGTGCCAGCGAAGGGGACAGCTCCTACGAGCAGTACTTC CASEGDSSYEQYF
TRBJ2-2 TRBD1 TRBV5-1 . TGCGCCAGCAGCGATCACCGGGACAGGGGGGCCGGGGAGCTGTTTTTT CASSDHRDRGAGELFF
TRBJ1-1 . TRBV19 . TGTGCCAGTAGTATAGATCCGTGGGGGAGGGACACTGAAGCTTTCTTT CASSIDPWGRDTEAFF
TRBJ2-1 . TRBV27 . TGTGCCAGCAGTTTAAGCCTTTACAATGAGCAGTTCTTC CASSLSLYNEQFF
TRBJ1-1 . TRBV25-1 . TGTGCCAGCGTATCGGACAGAATGAACACTGAAGCTTTCTTT CASVSDRMNTEAFF
TRBJ2-1 TRBD2 TRBV7-8 . TGTGCCAGCAGCGGACACGCTAGCGGGAGTTTTTCCTACAATGAGCAGTTCTTC CASSGHASGSFSYNEQFF
TRBJ2-3 . TRBV4-3 . TGCGCCAGCAGCCCACTCGACAGTAGCACAGATACGCAGTATTTT CASSPLDSSTDTQYF
TRBJ2-7 . TRBV25-1 . TGTGCCAGCAGTGAAGCATCCGGGACCTACGAGCAGTACTTC CASSEASGTYEQYF
TRBJ1-1 . TRBV28 . TGTGCCAGCAGGGGGGGACGGGGCACTGAAGCTTTCTTT CASRGGRGTEAFF
TRBJ1-4 . TRBV27 . TGTGCCAGCAGTTACCGCCGGGGAGACGAAAAACTGTTTTTT CASSYRRGDEKLFF
TRBJ2-1 TRBD1 TRBV27 . TGTGCCAGCAGAACCGGGACAGCTGAGCAGTTCTTC CASRTGTAEQFF
TRBJ2-7 . TRBV28 . TGTGCCAGCAGTTCCCGACAGTCTTCCGAGCAGTACTTC CASSSRQSSEQYF
TRBJ2-5 . TRBV13 . TGTGCCAGCAGCTTCAGGACAGCGCAAGAGACCCAGTACTTC CASSFRTAQETQYF
TRBJ2-7 TRBD2 TRBV7-6 . TGTGCCAGCAGCCTACTAGCGGGAGGGCCCCACGAGCAGTACTTC CASSLLAGGPHEQYF
TRBJ2-2 . TRBV27 . TGTGCCAGCTGCCCCAAGGGGCTCGGCGGGGAGCTGTTTTTT CASCPKGLGGELFF
TRBJ2-7 . TRBV7-9 . TGTGCCAGCAGCCCCCGGACAGTCGGGTACGAGCAGTACTTC CASSPRTVGYEQYF
TRBJ2-2 . TRBV9 . TGTGCCAGCACCATAGCTGGGGCATCCGGGGAGCTGTTTTTT CASTIAGASGELFF
TRBJ2-2 . TRBV10-2 . TGCGCCAGCAGTGAGGGCTGGGGGACCGGGGAGCTGTTTTTT CASSEGWGTGELFF
TRBJ2-1 . TRBV7-3 . TGTGCCAGCAGCTCCGTGGGGGCCACCTACAATGAGCAGTTCTTC CASSSVGATYNEQFF
TRBJ2-7 TRBD2 TRBV5-4 once TGTGCCAGCAGTTCCGCCGGGACTAGCGGCCTCGGAGAGCAGTACTTC CASSSAGTSGLGEQYF